This T cell receptor beta chain was identified during a study of blood T cell repertoires in COVID-19 (dated by TCRdb to between 2020 and 2021). Broadly, across the study: Samples from collaborators originated in the United States, Italy and Spain and spanned both the acute and convalescent phases of COVID-19. The prospective study material was composed of cDNA or gDNA derived from T cells, B-cell-depleted T cells, or PBMCs. A de-identified subject ID, COVID-19 status, age in years and sex were almost always included in the sample metadata. The repertoires were released in a freely available public database intended as a resource for research on the immune response to SARS-CoV-2. Samples were obtained from the ongoing ImmuneRACE study (first 160 participants) and from 1,254 subjects provided by 6 global collaborators. Deeply sampled blood TCRbeta repertoires from subjects exposed to, actively infected with, or recovered from COVID-19 were included in the dataset. Where available, HLA class I and class II types were taken from metadata supplied by the sample provider and were not determined by assay-based typing.

The V and J ends are trimmed by 3 bases and 6 bases, leaving 8 bases between them. Counted from cysteine to phenylalanine, this CDR3 has 12 amino acids. The retained sequence is limited to the CDR3, 36 bases, with the frame set at the first base. A word on this clone: Its recognized antigen is unknown. Base qualities were left out, and no much larger clone turns up one base away.

TCRbeta CDR3 regions were amplified from genomic DNA by means of the immunoSEQ Assay, a bias-controlled multiplex PCR. Per the authors' processing: The number of nucleated cells in each sample was estimated by amplification of reference gene primers within the assay. To quantify the absolute abundance of each unique TCRbeta CDR3 rearrangement, sequence reads were collapsed and filtered. For each sample, productive Simpson clonality was calculated by taking the square root of Simpson's diversity index across productive rearrangements. The immuneACCESS repertoire file appears here via TCRdb, limited to in-frame rearrangements. These files lack a portion of the clones; in checked studies, under half of the deficit traces to unresolved V genes, and the cause of the others is not known. From that table come the V and J calls and clone size; the DNA was used to work out D and trimming. The sample table holds under 300,000 clones, of which less than 85% were seen once. Jointly, the top ten make up about 5.3% of the sample.

Whole blood was collected in K2EDTA tubes by collaborating institutions according to the institutions' own protocols. For TCRbeta analysis, collaborators shipped samples in one of three forms: frozen whole blood, isolated PBMCs, or DNA extracted from either of those sample types. Broader findings and caveats from the paper: The quantity of clinical and demographic metadata differed by source and by participant and was supplied without curation.

The chain is assembled from TRBV12-3 or TRBV12-4 and TRBJ1-1; TRBD1 is a weak D gene call, 5 bases matching. The specimen sequenced was peripheral blood. The source is a woman of 80 years or more with active or convalescent COVID-19. The nucleotide sequence is given as TGTGCCAGCAGTTTGCAGGGTCCTGAAGCTTTCTTT. Translated, it reads CASSLQGPEAFF.